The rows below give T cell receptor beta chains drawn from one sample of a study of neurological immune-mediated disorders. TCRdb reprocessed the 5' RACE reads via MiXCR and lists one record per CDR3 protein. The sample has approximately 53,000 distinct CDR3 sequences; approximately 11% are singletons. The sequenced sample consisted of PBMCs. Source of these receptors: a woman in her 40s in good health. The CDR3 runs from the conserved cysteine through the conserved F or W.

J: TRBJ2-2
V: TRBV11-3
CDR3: CASSLDRWSGELFF

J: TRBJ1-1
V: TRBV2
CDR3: CASRLQVNTEAFF

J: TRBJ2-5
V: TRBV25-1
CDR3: CASSELGAGTQYF

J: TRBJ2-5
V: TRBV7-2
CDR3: CASSLDWPETQYF

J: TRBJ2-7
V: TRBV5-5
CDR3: CASSSDTTSGCRRYF

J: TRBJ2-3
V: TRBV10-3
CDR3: CASRRGPTSTDTQYF

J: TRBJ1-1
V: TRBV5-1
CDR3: CASSLGLSQGVRNTEAFF

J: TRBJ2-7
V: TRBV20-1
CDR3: CSASRDSRPYEQYF

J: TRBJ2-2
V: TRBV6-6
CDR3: CASTLPGELFF

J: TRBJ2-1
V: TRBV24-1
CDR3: CATSDFPGRGGRNEQFF

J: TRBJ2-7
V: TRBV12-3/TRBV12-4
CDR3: CASSWRRKTYEQYF

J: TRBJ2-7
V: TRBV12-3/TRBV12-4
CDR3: CASSYRRTVGAYEQYF

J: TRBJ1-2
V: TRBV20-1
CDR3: CSARAYGYTF

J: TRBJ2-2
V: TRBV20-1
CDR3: CSARDLAANTGELFF

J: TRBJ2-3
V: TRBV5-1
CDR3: CASSRGGMGDTQYF

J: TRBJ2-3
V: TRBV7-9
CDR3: CASSFNYGTQYF

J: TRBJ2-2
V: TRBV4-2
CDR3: CASSQNRGELFF

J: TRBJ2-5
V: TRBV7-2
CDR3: CASRSRTEETQYF

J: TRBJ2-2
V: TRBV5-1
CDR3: CASSSGTANTGELFF

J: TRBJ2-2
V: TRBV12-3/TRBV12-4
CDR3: CSSSFRGPNTGELFF

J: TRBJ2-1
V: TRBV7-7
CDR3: CASSLAGGHEQFF

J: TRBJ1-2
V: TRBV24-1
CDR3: CATSDSQGPLGYTF

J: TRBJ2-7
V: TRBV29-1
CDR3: CRGRTDTYEQYF

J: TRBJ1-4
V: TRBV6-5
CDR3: CASGETVNEKLFF

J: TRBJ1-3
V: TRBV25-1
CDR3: CASSEGLGHTIYF

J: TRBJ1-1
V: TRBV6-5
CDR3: CASRAGLRTEAFF

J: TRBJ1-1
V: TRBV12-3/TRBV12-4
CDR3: CASRSPRRQGWTEAFF

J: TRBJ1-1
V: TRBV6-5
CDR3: CASGVPEAFF

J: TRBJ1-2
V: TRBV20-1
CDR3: CSARDLSGVGYTF

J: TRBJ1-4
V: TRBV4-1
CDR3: CASRRGNEKLFF

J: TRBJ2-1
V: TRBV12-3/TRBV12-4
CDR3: CASSPGGGEQFF

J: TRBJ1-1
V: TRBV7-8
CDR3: CASSLIGTGLSITEAFF

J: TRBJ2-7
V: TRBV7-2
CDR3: CASSFSGSRNEQYF

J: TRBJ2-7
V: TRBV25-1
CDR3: CASSTTGTNYF

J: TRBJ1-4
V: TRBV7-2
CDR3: CASSRQGATNEKLFF

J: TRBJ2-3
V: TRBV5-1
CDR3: CASSRDQGTDTQYF

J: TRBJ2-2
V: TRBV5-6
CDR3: CASSLNRRTGIRAGELFF

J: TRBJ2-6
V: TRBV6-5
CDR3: CASSKRTGANVLTF

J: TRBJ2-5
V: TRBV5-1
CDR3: CASSVHFLGQGEETQYF

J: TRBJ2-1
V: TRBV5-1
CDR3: CASSPRTQNEQFF

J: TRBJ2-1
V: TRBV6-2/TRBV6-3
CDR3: CASSYSTARVVEQFF

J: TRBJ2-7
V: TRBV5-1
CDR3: CASSLDPLRAGVGYEQYF

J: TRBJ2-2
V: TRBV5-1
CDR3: CASSLAFGNTGELFF

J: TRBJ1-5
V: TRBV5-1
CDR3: CASSPGTGIGSSNQPQHF